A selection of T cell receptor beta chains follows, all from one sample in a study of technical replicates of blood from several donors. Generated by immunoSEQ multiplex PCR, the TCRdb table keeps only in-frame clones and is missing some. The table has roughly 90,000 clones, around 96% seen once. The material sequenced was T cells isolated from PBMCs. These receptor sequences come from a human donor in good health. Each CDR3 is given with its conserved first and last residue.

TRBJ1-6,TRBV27,CASTKTGDRTPPLHF
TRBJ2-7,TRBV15,CATSRSTVAGDAYEQYF
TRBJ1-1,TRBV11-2,CASSTRTGAEEAFF
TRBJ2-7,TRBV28,CASTKGLPVIYEQYF
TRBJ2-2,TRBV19,CASSIGGQSTGELFF
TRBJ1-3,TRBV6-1,CASTSRGTGNTIYF
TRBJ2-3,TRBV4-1,CASMTPIAGGPDTQYF
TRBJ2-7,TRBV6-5,CASSYPATGMGEQYF
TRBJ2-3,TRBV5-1,CASSVPGTSGISTTDTQYF
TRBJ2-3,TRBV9,CASRGLAGGGADTQYF
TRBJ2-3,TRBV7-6,CASSLGSGDTQYF
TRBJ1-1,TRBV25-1,CASRGQGAEAFF
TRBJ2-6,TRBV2,CASSDQGPSSGANVLTF
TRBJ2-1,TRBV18,CASSPRSTYNEQFF
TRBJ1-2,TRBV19,CASSRQEDGYTF